These 18 T cell receptor beta chains originate from one sample sequenced in a study of T cell responses to AZD1222 COVID-19 vaccine. This table comes from immunoSEQ multiplex PCR, and its TCRdb copy is limited to in-frame clones, with some not included. The table lists about 140,000 clones, roughly nine tenths of them singletons. The source was peripheral blood, collected on day 0 of AZD1222 vaccination. Every receptor here comes from an adult in good health.

This chain uses TRBV6-5 with TRBJ1-1; D gene unclear. The CDR3 covers 14 residues. Trimming stripped 3 bases from V and 1 base from J, with 9 bases between. CDR1 and CDR2 (germline): MNHEY, SVGAGI. DNA of the CDR3: TGTGCCAGCAGTTATTCATACGGGAACACTGAAGCTTTCTTT. It codes for CASSYSYGNTEAFF.

In this sample, this clone turned up once. The J gene is TRBJ2-2, the V gene TRBV18; D is perhaps TRBD1 or TRBD2 (6 bases each). Trimming stripped 4 bases from V and 3 bases from J, with 12 bases between. The CDR3 totals 15 residues. Germline CDR1 reads KGHSH; CDR2 reads LQKENI. CDR3 amino acids: CASSRAGEDTGELFF. The CDR3 DNA is TGTGCCAGCTCACGGGCAGGGGAGGACACCGGGGAGCTGTTTTTT.

Comment on this clone: Mismatch with germline at one junction end may stem from a read error. The rearrangement joins TRBV7-7 to TRBJ2-7; the match to TRBD1 covers 11 bases. From germline, CDR1 is SSHAT and CDR2 FNYEAQ (reference sequence). The CDR3 runs to 15 residues. CDR3 bases: TGTGCTAGCAGCGAAGGGACAGGGGGGTCCTACGAGCAGTACTTC. Its protein is CASSEGTGGSYEQYF. Based on the CDR3 plus reference TRBV7-7 and TRBJ2-7, the full variable domain is GAGVSQSPRYKVTKRGQDVTLRCDPISSHATLYWYQQALGQGPEFLTYFNYEAQPDKSGLPSDRFSAERPEGSISTLTIQRTEQRDSAMYRCASSEGTGGSYEQYFGPGTRLTVT.

The chain uses TRBV30 and TRBJ1-4; no reliable D call. V was clipped by 2 bases and J by 0 bases, with 7 bases between them. The germline V gene encodes CDR1 GTSNPN and CDR2 SVGIG (reference sequence). The CDR3 has 14 amino acids. The chain's CDR3 is CAWSSTATNEKLFF. The CDR3 DNA reads TGTGCCTGGAGTAGTACAGCAACTAATGAAAAACTGTTTTTT.

The chain couples TRBV27 to TRBJ1-2; TRBD1 agrees at 10 bases. Germline lookup yields CDR1 MNHEY and CDR2 SMNVEV (reference sequence). This CDR3 is built from 15 residues. Losses at the gene ends were 0 bases for V and 4 bases for J; bases not matched to a gene: 2. The CDR3 nucleotides read TGTGCCAGCAGTTTATCGACAGGGGGCGCCTATGGCTACACCTTC. It yields the protein CASSLSTGGAYGYTF.

The chain links TRBV9 to TRBJ2-7, with 10 bases lining up with TRBD1. Losses at the gene ends were 4 bases for V and 7 bases for J; bases not matched to a gene: 11. The CDR3 totals 15 residues. Germline CDR1 reads SGDLS; CDR2 reads YYNGEE. DNA for the CDR3: TGTGCCAGCAGCCCCCTCCGGGACAGGGGTACAGAGCAGTACTTC. This codes for CASSPLRDRGTEQYF.

The rearrangement links TRBV7-8 to TRBJ1-5, with D unresolved. V gave up 5 bases and J gave up 7 bases, with 12 bases separating them. The CDR3 consists of 13 residues. CDR1 is SGHVS and CDR2 is FQNEAQ in the germline V gene. The CDR3 DNA follows: TGTGCCAGCAGCCGGGTGGGAGACCAGCCCCAGCATTTT. Translated, it gives CASSRVGDQPQHF. The entire variable domain, with the rest obtained from reference TRBV7-8 and TRBJ1-5, is as follows: GAGVSQSPRYKVAKRGQDVALRCDPISGHVSLFWYQQALGQGPEFLTYFQNEAQLDKSGLPSDRFFAERPEGSVSTLKIQRTQQEDSAVYLCASSRVGDQPQHFGDGTRLSIL.

This clone has a handful of counts. The chain employs TRBV2 and TRBJ2-5; D gene ambiguous. Germline loops: CDR1 SNHLY, CDR2 FYNNEI. This CDR3 region has 13 residues. V shed 5 bases and J shed 2 bases, with 9 bases lying between them. CDR3 region: CASSNNVQETQYF. The CDR3 coding sequence is TGTGCCAGCAGTAACAACGTACAAGAGACCCAGTACTTC.

V and J are TRBV9 and TRBJ2-7; maybe TRBD1 (6 bases). Germline CDR1 reads SGDLS; CDR2 reads YYNGEE. Trimming left V 4 bases short and J 1 base short, with 15 bases between. This CDR3 is built from 15 residues. CDR3 residues: CASSPRSGQSYEQYF. CDR3 nucleotide sequence: TGTGCCAGCAGCCCCCGGAGTGGACAGTCCTACGAGCAGTACTTC.

The chain has TRBV18 and TRBJ2-7, with D possibly TRBD2 on 5 matching bases. Germline CDR1 reads KGHSH; CDR2 reads LQKENI. The ends were cut back, 3 bases at V and 0 bases at J, with 9 bases in the middle. The CDR3 extends over 14 amino acids. Written as DNA, the CDR3 is TGTGCCAGCTCACCCAGCGGAGGCTCCTACGAGCAGTACTTC. Translating it yields CASSPSGGSYEQYF.

The chain couples TRBV24-1 to TRBJ1-2; D uncertain. V lost 3 bases and J lost 7, with 11 bases in between. The CDR3 is 13 amino acids. Looked up from germline, CDR1 is KGHDR and CDR2 is SFDVKD. The CDR3 sequence is CATSDRTLGGYTF. Here the CDR3 DNA reads TGTGCCACCAGTGATCGGACCTTGGGTGGCTACACCTTC.

This clone was detected a few times. CDR3 region: CASSTGVASNQPQHF. CDR3 nucleotide sequence: TGTGCCAGTAGTACAGGGGTGGCGAGCAATCAGCCCCAGCATTTT. The V and J genes are TRBV19 and TRBJ1-5; a possible D gene is TRBD1 (6 bases). This CDR3 region has 15 residues. Germline V gene data show CDR1 as LNHDA and CDR2 as SQIVND (reference sequence). The V end lost 4 bases, the J end lost 1 base, and 11 bases lay between the germline ends. The variable domain in full, completed from reference TRBV19 and TRBJ1-5, reads DGGITQSPKYLFRKEGQNVTLSCEQNLNHDAMYWYRQDPGQGLRLIYYSQIVNDFQKGDIAEGYSVSREKKESFPLTVTSAQKNPTAFYLCASSTGVASNQPQHFGDGTRLSIL.

This clone occurred a few times. This chain links TRBV6-5 with TRBJ2-1; TRBD2 aligns across 8 bases. V was clipped by 5 bases and J by 2 bases; unmatched bases: 2. The CDR3 length is 14 residues. Germline V gene data show CDR1 as MNHEY and CDR2 as SVGAGI. The CDR3, as DNA: TGTGCCAGCAGTACTAGCGGCACCTACAATGAGCAGTTCTTC. Amino acids: CASSTSGTYNEQFF.

The rearrangement joins TRBV6-5 to TRBJ2-7; D remains ambiguous. CDR1 and CDR2 from the germline V gene are MNHEY and SVGAGI. V was shortened by 6 bases and J by 2 bases, with 17 bases between the two germline ends. The CDR3 contains 15 residues. The CDR3 bases are TGTGCCAGCAGCCCATCTGTGGGCAATCCCTACGAGCAGTACTTC. It codes for CASSPSVGNPYEQYF.

CDR3 DNA: TGTGCCAGCAGCTTAGGAAGTCCGGGAGAGGGAGATACGCAGTATTTT. This codes for CASSLGSPGEGDTQYF. The rearrangement joins TRBV7-8 to TRBJ2-3, with D possibly matching TRBD2 (6 bases). Germline V gene data show CDR1 as SGHVS and CDR2 as FQNEAQ. CDR3 size: 16 residues. V lost 1 base to trimming and J lost 5 bases, with 16 bases between them.

V is TRBV10-3 and J is TRBJ2-1, with TRBD2 matching 9 bases. The CDR3 sequence is 14 residues long. Germline assignment: CDR1 ENHRY and CDR2 SYGVKD. With 7 bases clipped from V and 2 bases from J, the junction kept 3 bases outside the gene matches. CDR3 DNA sequence: TGTGCCATCAAGGCGGGAGGGACCTACAATGAGCAGTTCTTC. Its translation: CAIKAGGTYNEQFF.

The chain joins TRBV18 to TRBJ2-7, with TRBD1 matching over 9 bases. The J segment lost 1 base and the V segment lost 3 bases, leaving 16 bases of the junction unmatched. This CDR3 is built from 19 residues. Germline CDR1 and CDR2: KGHSH and LQKENI. CDR3 in amino acids: CASSPLSPSPGQGSYEQYF. The CDR3 coding sequence is TGTGCCAGCTCACCTCTCTCTCCGTCTCCGGGACAGGGATCCTACGAGCAGTACTTC. Filled out from reference TRBV18 and TRBJ2-7, the complete variable domain reads NAGVMQNPRHLVRRRGQEARLRCSPMKGHSHVYWYRQLPEEGLKFMVYLQKENIIDESGMPKERFSAEFPKEGPSILRIQQVVRGDSAAYFCASSPLSPSPGQGSYEQYFGPGTRLTVT.

This chain links TRBV6-5 with TRBJ1-2; the match to TRBD1 covers 8 bases. This CDR3 has 14 residues. Germline V CDR1 and CDR2: MNHEY, SVGAGI. With 6 bases clipped from V and 8 bases from J, the junction kept 11 bases outside the gene matches. The CDR3 here is CASSALPTGGGYTF. The CDR3 coding sequence is TGTGCCAGCAGCGCATTGCCTACAGGGGGAGGCTACACCTTC.